This T cell receptor (beta chain) was observed in a study of human T cells and chemical hapten exposure. V shed 0 bases and J shed 2 bases, with 6 bases lying between them. CDR1 SGHRS and CDR2 YFSETQ come from the germline V gene. This CDR3 region has 13 residues. TCRdb used MiXCR to reprocess the RACE reads, holding one entry per CDR3 protein. This sample has 150,000 to 200,000 distinct CDR3 sequences; about a quarter occur once, and the top ten carry roughly 2.2%. The time point here: patch test 3, about 24 weeks after DPC sensitization. Treatment indicated: therapeutic diphenylcyclopropenone sensitization with weekly scalp DPC. This clonotype was seen a handful of times.

The chain recombines TRBV5-1 with TRBJ2-7, with D hard to call. The source of this sequence is a woman between 18 and 29 years old with alopecia areata. Some clones in this sample may be carry-over from other donors' samples. This sample comprised whole blood, obtained in connection with sensitization to the hapten diphenylcyclopropenone (DPC). The CDR3 nucleotides read TGCGCCAGCAGCTTGGAGAGGACCTACGAGCAGTACTTC. Its protein product is CASSLERTYEQYF.